The rows below give T cell receptor beta chains drawn from one sample of a study of identical twins. Each CDR3 protein is one row after TCRdb ran MiXCR on the 5' RACE reads. The sample carries 500,000 to 650,000 distinct CDR3 sequences, around 22% recorded once. A further study also used this sample, focusing on yellow fever vaccine responses in identical twins.

The sequencing sample was made of CD4+ T cells sorted from blood. The source is a woman younger than 30 in good health. The CDR3 runs from the conserved cysteine through the conserved F or W. D genes are given only for firm matches. Clone size, where shown, is once, few, many, or a class for clones that have expanded.

j_call	clone_size	v_call	d_call	cdr3_nt	cdr3_aa
TRBJ2-7	few	TRBV3-1	-	TGTGCCAGCAGCCAAGATTCGGTTCCTCGGGAGCAGTACTTC	CASSQDSVPREQYF
TRBJ2-3	-	TRBV20-1	TRBD2	TGCAGTGCCCTGGCCGCTAGCGGGGGACCGGGGGATACGCAGTATTTT	CSALAASGGPGDTQYF
TRBJ1-6	-	TRBV20-1	TRBD1	TGCAGTGCCCTAGGACAGGGGAATTCACCCCTCCACTTT	CSALGQGNSPLHF
TRBJ2-7	few	TRBV7-9	TRBD2	TGTGCCAGCAGCCCCATGGGACTAGAGCGCAACGAGCAGTACTTC	CASSPMGLERNEQYF
TRBJ2-5	once	TRBV29-1	-	TGCAGCGGCGTTCCAGGGGGGGGGACCCAGTACTTC	CSGVPGGGTQYF
TRBJ2-2	few	TRBV2	-	TGTGCCAGCAGTGATGATCCCGGGGAGCTGTTTTTT	CASSDDPGELFF
TRBJ2-7	-	TRBV21-1	-	TGTGCCAGCAAACCTTCCCGGGACAGGGCCGACGAGCAGTACTTC	CASKPSRDRADEQYF
TRBJ2-4	-	TRBV7-9	-	TGTGCCAGCAGCTTTCAGGGACCCATTCAGTACTTC	CASSFQGPIQYF
TRBJ2-7	-	TRBV7-6	-	TGTGCCAGCAGTACCGCCGCGTCCTACGAGCAGTACTTC	CASSTAASYEQYF
TRBJ1-2	-	TRBV11-2	-	TGTGCCAGCAGCCAAACAGGCATTCGTGGCTACACCTTC	CASSQTGIRGYTF
TRBJ2-1	-	TRBV28	-	TGTGCCAGTACACTCGGGACTCCTCACCTCTACAATGAGCAGTTCTTC	CASTLGTPHLYNEQFF
TRBJ2-1	few	TRBV5-1	-	TGCGCCAGCCACGGGGAAGGGGACAATGAGCAGTTCTTC	CASHGEGDNEQFF
TRBJ2-3	-	TRBV7-2	-	TGTGCCAGCAGCTCCAGCCTTAGCACAGATACGCAGTATTTT	CASSSSLSTDTQYF
TRBJ2-2	few	TRBV6-2/TRBV6-3	-	TGTGCCAGCACCCGAGGACGGACGAACACCGGGGAGCTGTTTTTT	CASTRGRTNTGELFF
TRBJ2-1	few	TRBV21-1	-	TGTGCCAGCACCGTCCGAGTTCCCTACTACGGCAATGAGCAGTTCTTC	CASTVRVPYYGNEQFF
TRBJ2-1	-	TRBV9	-	TGTGCCAGCAGCGTTTGGGCAGGGGTGGGAGAGCAGTTCTTC	CASSVWAGVGEQFF
TRBJ2-6	-	TRBV7-2	-	TGTGCCAGCAGCCTCACTACGCTCTCTGGGGCCAACGTCCTGACTTTC	CASSLTTLSGANVLTF
TRBJ2-7	few	TRBV6-1	TRBD2	TGTGCCTCCATAGCGGGAGGACGAACGTACGACGAGCAGTACTTC	CASIAGGRTYDEQYF
TRBJ2-1	-	TRBV12-3/TRBV12-4	TRBD1	TGTGCCAGCAGTCCCCGGGACAGGGGGCAAAATGAGCAGTTCTTC	CASSPRDRGQNEQFF
TRBJ2-2	-	TRBV3-1	-	TGTGCCAGCAGCCTTACGACAGGCAACACCGGGGAGCTGTTTTTT	CASSLTTGNTGELFF
TRBJ2-5	-	TRBV5-1	-	TGCGCCAGCAGCTTATGGCAAAAAGAGACCCAGTACTTC	CASSLWQKETQYF
TRBJ2-3	-	TRBV7-9	TRBD2	TGTGCCAGCAGCGCTAGCGGGAGTCTTTCCACAGATACGCAGTATTTT	CASSASGSLSTDTQYF
TRBJ2-3	few	TRBV6-1	TRBD2	TGTGCCAGCAGGGGACTAGCGGCAGATACGCAGTATTTT	CASRGLAADTQYF
TRBJ2-3	many	TRBV14	-	TGTGCCAGCAGCCAAGCTCCGGGAGCCCCAGATACGCAGTATTTT	CASSQAPGAPDTQYF
TRBJ2-2	few	TRBV11-2	TRBD2	TGTGCCAGCAGCCGAGGAACGGGACTAGCAATCAGGGAGCTGTTTTTT	CASSRGTGLAIRELFF
TRBJ2-7	-	TRBV20-1	TRBD2	TGCAGTGCTAGTAGCGGGGACTACGAGCAGTACTTC	CSASSGDYEQYF
TRBJ2-2	few	TRBV12-5	-	TGTGCTAGTGCTCAGCGAGCGAACACCGGGGAGCTGTTTTTT	CASAQRANTGELFF
TRBJ1-2	few	TRBV4-1	TRBD1	TGCGCCAGCAGGCGGACAGGGGGCGACTATGGCTACACCTTC	CASRRTGGDYGYTF
TRBJ2-7	few	TRBV24-1	-	TGTGCCACCAGTGATTCCCCAGGGGCAACGGAAGCAATCGAGCAGTACTTC	CATSDSPGATEAIEQYF
TRBJ2-1	-	TRBV28	-	TGTGCCAGCACCCCGGGTGGTGGAAATGAGCAGTTCTTC	CASTPGGGNEQFF
TRBJ2-1	few	TRBV3-1	-	TGTGCCAGCAGCCAAGGACGAGGCGGTGAGCAGTTCTTC	CASSQGRGGEQFF
TRBJ2-1	-	TRBV6-5	TRBD2	TGTGCCAGCAGTTACTCCAGGACTAGCAGCAACAATGAGCAGTTCTTC	CASSYSRTSSNNEQFF
TRBJ2-7	few	TRBV29-1	-	TGCAGCGTTGTTGGGCTCCCCCCAGACGAGCAGTACTTC	CSVVGLPPDEQYF
TRBJ2-1	-	TRBV19	-	TGTGCCAGTACCCAAAATAATGAGCAGTTCTTC	CASTQNNEQFF
TRBJ2-7	-	TRBV6-1	-	TGTGCCAGCAAACAGAACACCTACGAGCAGTACTTC	CASKQNTYEQYF
TRBJ2-1	many	TRBV12-3/TRBV12-4	TRBD2	TGTGCCAGCACCCCGGGGCGGGAGGGCTATGAGCAGTTCTTC	CASTPGREGYEQFF
TRBJ2-7	-	TRBV2	TRBD1	TGTGCCAGCAGTGAAGGGGACAGGGGAATCGAGCAGTACTTC	CASSEGDRGIEQYF
TRBJ1-1	few	TRBV15	TRBD1	TGTGCCACCAGCAGGACAGGGCGGTCTGAAGCTTTCTTT	CATSRTGRSEAFF
TRBJ2-1	few	TRBV11-3	TRBD1	TGTGCCAGCAGCTTAGAGGGGACAGGGGGCAGTGAGCAGTTCTTC	CASSLEGTGGSEQFF
TRBJ2-7	few	TRBV2	TRBD1	TGTGCCACCGGGACAGGGGCCTACGAGCAGTACTTC	CATGTGAYEQYF
TRBJ2-3	-	TRBV5-1	-	TGCGCCAGCAGCGGGCAACTAAGCACAGATACGCAGTATTTT	CASSGQLSTDTQYF
TRBJ1-3	-	TRBV7-6	-	TGTGCCAGCAGCTTAACTCAATGGGGGTCTGGAAACACCATATATTTT	CASSLTQWGSGNTIYF
TRBJ1-2	few	TRBV28	-	TGTGCCAGCTCCCCCCACATTGGCTACACCTTC	CASSPHIGYTF
TRBJ2-1	once	TRBV2	-	TGTGCCAGCAGCCGCCGAAGGGGGTTCGACAATGAGCAGTTCTTC	CASSRRRGFDNEQFF
TRBJ2-7	few	TRBV6-1	-	TGTGCCAGCAGTGGCCGGGACAAGAAAGCCTACGAGCAGTACTTC	CASSGRDKKAYEQYF
TRBJ1-5	many	TRBV25-1	-	TGTGCCAGCAGTGGGGGGGATAGCAATCAGCCCCAGCATTTT	CASSGGDSNQPQHF
TRBJ1-1	few	TRBV29-1	TRBD1	TGCAGCGCCCACGGACAGGGAGAAGCTTTCTTT	CSAHGQGEAFF
TRBJ2-1	-	TRBV3-1	-	TGTGCCAGCAGCCAAGAACACGAGCAGTTCTTC	CASSQEHEQFF
TRBJ2-5	few	TRBV9	-	TGTGCCAGCAGCGTAGATGGCGCACAAGAGACCCAGTACTTC	CASSVDGAQETQYF
TRBJ2-4	-	TRBV5-1	-	TGCGCCAGCAGCTTGGACCCAAGCGTAGCCAAAAACATTCAGTACTTC	CASSLDPSVAKNIQYF
TRBJ2-1	-	TRBV3-1	TRBD1	TGTGCCAGCAGCCCGGACAGGGCACGGGAGCAGTTCTTC	CASSPDRAREQFF
TRBJ2-1	-	TRBV12-3/TRBV12-4	TRBD2	TGTGCCAGCAGGGGACTAGCGGACAATGAGCAGTTCTTC	CASRGLADNEQFF